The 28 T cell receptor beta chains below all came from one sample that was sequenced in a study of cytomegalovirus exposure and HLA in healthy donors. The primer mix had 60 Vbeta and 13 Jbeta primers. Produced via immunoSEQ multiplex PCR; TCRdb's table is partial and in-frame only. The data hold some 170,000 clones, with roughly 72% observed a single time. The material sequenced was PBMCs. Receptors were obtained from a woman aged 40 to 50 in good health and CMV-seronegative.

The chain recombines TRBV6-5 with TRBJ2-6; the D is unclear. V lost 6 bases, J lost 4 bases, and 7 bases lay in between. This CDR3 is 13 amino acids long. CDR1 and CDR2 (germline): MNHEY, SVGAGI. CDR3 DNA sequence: TGTGCCAGCAGCTCCTCCGGGGCCAACGTCCTGACTTTC. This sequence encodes CASSSSGANVLTF.

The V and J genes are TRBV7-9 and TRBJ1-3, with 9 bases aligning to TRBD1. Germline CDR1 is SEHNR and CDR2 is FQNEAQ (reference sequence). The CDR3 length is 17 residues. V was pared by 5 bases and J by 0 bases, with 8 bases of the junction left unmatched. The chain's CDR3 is CASSPQPGQGSGNTIYF. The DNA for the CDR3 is TGTGCCAGCAGCCCGCAACCGGGACAGGGCTCTGGAAACACCATATATTTT. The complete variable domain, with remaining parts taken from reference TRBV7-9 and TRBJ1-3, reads DTGVSQNPRHKITKRGQNVTFRCDPISEHNRLYWYRQTLGQGPEFLTYFQNEAQLEKSRLLSDRFSAERPKGSFSTLEIQRTEQGDSAMYLCASSPQPGQGSGNTIYFGEGSWLTVV.

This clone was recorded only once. CDR3 loop: CASSSLDWTDTQYF. The CDR3 bases are TGTGCCAGCAGTTCCCTCGACTGGACAGATACGCAGTATTTT. This chain uses TRBV6-5 with TRBJ2-3; D unclear. Germline CDR1 is MNHEY and CDR2 is SVGAGI. The CDR3 sequence is 14 residues long. V lost 4 bases to trimming and J lost 3 bases, with 11 bases between them.

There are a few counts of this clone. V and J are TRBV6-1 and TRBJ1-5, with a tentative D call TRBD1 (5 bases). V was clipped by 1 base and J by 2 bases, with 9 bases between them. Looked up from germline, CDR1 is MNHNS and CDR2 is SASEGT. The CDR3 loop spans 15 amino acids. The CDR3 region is CASSEVGRGNQPQHF. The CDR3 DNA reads TGTGCCAGCAGTGAAGTTGGCAGGGGCAATCAGCCCCAGCATTTT.

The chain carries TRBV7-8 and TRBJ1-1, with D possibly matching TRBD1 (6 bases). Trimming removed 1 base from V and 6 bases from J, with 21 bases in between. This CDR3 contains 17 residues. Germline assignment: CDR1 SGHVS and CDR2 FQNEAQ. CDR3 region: CASSLEGGRLPPPEAFF. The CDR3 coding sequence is TGTGCCAGCAGCTTAGAAGGGGGACGCCTCCCTCCCCCTGAAGCTTTCTTT.

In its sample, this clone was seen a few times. DNA for the CDR3: TGTGCCAGCAGTGAAGACAGGGAGCTGTTTTTT. It encodes CASSEDRELFF. The chain carries TRBV6-1 and TRBJ2-2; no definite D call. The CDR3 consists of 11 residues. V lost 1 base to trimming and J lost 9 bases, with 3 bases between them. Germline CDR1 is MNHNS and CDR2 is SASEGT.

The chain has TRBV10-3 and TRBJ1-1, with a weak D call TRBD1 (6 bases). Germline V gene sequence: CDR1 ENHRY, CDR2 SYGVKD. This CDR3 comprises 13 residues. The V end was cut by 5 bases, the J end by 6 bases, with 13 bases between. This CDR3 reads CAISRDTVAEAFF. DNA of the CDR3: TGTGCCATCAGTCGGGACACGGTCGCTGAAGCTTTCTTT.

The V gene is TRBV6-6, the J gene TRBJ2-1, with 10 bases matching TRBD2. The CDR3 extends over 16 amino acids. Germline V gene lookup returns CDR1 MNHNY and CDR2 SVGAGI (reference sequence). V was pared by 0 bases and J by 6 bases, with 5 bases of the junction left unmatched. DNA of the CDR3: TGTGCCAGCAGTTACTCGAATAGCGGGAGGCGCAATGAGCAGTTCTTC. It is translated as CASSYSNSGRRNEQFF.

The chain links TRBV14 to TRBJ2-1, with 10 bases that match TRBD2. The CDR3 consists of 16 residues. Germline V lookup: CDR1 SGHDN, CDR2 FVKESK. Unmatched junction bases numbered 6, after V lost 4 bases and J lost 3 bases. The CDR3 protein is CASSPGAGGLYNEQFF. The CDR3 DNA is TGTGCCAGCAGCCCCGGAGCGGGAGGGCTCTACAATGAGCAGTTCTTC.

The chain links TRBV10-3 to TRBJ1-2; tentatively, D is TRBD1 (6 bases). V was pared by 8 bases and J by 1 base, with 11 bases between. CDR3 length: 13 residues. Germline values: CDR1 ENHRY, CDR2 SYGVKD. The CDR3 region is CAIGQGINYGYTF. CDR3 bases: TGTGCCATCGGTCAGGGGATTAACTATGGCTACACCTTC.

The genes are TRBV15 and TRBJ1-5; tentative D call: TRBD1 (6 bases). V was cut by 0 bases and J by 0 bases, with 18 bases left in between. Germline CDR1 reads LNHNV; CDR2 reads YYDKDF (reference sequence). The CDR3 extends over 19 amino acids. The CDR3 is CATSRDRGGATVSNQPQHF. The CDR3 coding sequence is TGTGCCACCAGCAGAGATAGAGGGGGAGCGACGGTTAGCAATCAGCCCCAGCATTTT.

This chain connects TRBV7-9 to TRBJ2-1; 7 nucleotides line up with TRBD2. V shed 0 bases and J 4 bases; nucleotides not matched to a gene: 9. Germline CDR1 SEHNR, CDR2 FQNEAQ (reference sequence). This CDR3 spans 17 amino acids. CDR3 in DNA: TGTGCCAGCAGCTTAGCGAGGGGTACTAGCGTTTACAATGAGCAGTTCTTC. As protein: CASSLARGTSVYNEQFF.

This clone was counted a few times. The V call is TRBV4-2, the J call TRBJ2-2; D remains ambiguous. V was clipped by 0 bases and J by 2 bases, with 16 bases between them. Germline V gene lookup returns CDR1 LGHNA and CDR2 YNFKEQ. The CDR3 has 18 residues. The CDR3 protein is CASSQERTNLANTGELFF. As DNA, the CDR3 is TGTGCCAGCAGCCAAGAAAGAACTAACCTCGCCAACACCGGGGAGCTGTTTTTT.

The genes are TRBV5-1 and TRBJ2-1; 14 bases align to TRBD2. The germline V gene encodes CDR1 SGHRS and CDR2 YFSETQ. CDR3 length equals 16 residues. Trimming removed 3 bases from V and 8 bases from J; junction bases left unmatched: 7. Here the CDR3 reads CASSSEGLAGVHEQFF. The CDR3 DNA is TGCGCCAGCAGCTCAGAGGGACTAGCGGGAGTTCATGAGCAGTTCTTC.

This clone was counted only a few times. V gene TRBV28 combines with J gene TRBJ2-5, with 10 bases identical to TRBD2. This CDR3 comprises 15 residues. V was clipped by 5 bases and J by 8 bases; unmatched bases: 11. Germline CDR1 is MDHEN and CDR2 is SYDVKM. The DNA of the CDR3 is TGTGCCAGCAGTCCAGAGCGGGAGGGGGGAGAAACCCAGTACTTC. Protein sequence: CASSPEREGGETQYF.

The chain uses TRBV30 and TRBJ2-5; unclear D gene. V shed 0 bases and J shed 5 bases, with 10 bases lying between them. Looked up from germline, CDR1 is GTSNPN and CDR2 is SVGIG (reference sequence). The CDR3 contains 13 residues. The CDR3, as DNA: TGTGCCTGGAGTGTAGGCGGAAAGGAGACCCAGTACTTC. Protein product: CAWSVGGKETQYF.

The CDR3 nucleotides are TGTGCCAGCAGCTTGGTTGGGGACAGCCCTCCTTATGGCTACACCTTC. It specifies CASSLVGDSPPYGYTF. The chain couples TRBV5-6 to TRBJ1-2; 7 bases line up with TRBD1. The V segment lost 0 bases and the J segment 5 bases; nucleotides outside the gene matches: 10. The V gene's germline CDR1 is SGHDT and CDR2 YYEEEE. This CDR3 has 16 amino acids.

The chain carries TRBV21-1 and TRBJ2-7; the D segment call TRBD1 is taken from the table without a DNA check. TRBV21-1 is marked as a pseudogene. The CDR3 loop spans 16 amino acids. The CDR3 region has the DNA TGTGCCAGCAGCAAAGAGTCTAGAGGACAGGGGCACGAGCAGTACTTC. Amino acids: CASSKESRGQGHEQYF.

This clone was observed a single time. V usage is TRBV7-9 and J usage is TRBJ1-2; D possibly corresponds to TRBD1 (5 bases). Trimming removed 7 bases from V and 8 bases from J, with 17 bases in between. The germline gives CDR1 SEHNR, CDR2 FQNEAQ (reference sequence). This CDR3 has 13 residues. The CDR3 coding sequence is TGTGCCAGCACCACCGCGGGGGGAAGAGGCTACACCTTC. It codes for CASTTAGGRGYTF.

CDR3 amino acids: CASSYRANEQYF. Written as DNA, the CDR3 is TGTGCCAGCAGTTACAGGGCGAACGAGCAGTACTTC. V gene TRBV28 combines with J gene TRBJ2-7, with a tentative D call TRBD1 (6 bases). The CDR3 sequence is 12 residues long. The germline V and J ends were trimmed by 4 bases and 5 bases, with 9 bases remaining between them. CDR1 MDHEN and CDR2 SYDVKM come from the germline V gene. Filled out from reference TRBV28 and TRBJ2-7, the complete variable domain reads DVKVTQSSRYLVKRTGEKVFLECVQDMDHENMFWYRQDPGLGLRLIYFSYDVKMKEKGDIPEGYSVSREKKERFSLILESASTNQTSMYLCASSYRANEQYFGPGTRLTVT.

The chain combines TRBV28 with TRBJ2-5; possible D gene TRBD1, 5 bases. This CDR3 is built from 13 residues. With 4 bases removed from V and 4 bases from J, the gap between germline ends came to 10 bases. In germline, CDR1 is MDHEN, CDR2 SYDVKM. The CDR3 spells CASSSQVAETQYF. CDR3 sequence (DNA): TGTGCCAGCAGTTCACAGGTGGCAGAGACCCAGTACTTC.

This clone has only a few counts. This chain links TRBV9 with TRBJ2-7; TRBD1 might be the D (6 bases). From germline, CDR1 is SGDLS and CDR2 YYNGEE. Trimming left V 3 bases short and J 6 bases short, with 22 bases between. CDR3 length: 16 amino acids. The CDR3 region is CASSARSGPLGGEQYF. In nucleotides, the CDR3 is TGTGCCAGCAGCGCCCGAAGTGGTCCCTTAGGGGGCGAGCAGTACTTC.

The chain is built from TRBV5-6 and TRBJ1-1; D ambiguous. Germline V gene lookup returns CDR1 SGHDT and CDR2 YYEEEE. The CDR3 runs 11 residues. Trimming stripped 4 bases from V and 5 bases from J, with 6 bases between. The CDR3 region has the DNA TGTGCCAGCAGCGCGACTACTGAAGCTTTCTTT. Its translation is CASSATTEAFF.

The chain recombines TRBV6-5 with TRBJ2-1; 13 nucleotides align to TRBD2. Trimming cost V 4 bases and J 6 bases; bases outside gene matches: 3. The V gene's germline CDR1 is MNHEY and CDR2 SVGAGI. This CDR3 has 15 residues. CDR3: CASSLGLAGANEQFF. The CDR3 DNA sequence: TGTGCCAGCAGTTTAGGACTAGCGGGAGCCAATGAGCAGTTCTTC.

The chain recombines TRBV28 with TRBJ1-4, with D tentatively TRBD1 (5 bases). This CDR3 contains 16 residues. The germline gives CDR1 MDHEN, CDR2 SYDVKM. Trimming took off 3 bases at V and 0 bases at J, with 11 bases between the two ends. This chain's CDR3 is CASSFSSGSTNEKLFF. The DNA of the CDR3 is TGTGCCAGCAGTTTCTCCTCAGGGTCAACTAATGAAAAACTGTTTTTT. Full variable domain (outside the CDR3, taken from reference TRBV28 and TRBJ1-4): DVKVTQSSRYLVKRTGEKVFLECVQDMDHENMFWYRQDPGLGLRLIYFSYDVKMKEKGDIPEGYSVSREKKERFSLILESASTNQTSMYLCASSFSSGSTNEKLFFGSGTQLSVL.

For the CDR3, the DNA is TGTGCCATCAGTGAGTCCTGGGACTTACACACTGAAGCTTTCTTT. Translated: CAISESWDLHTEAFF. The chain recombines TRBV10-3 with TRBJ1-1; possibly TRBD1 for D (5 bases). The CDR3 loop spans 15 amino acids. CDR1 and CDR2 from the germline V gene are ENHRY and SYGVKD. Trimming took off 0 bases at V and 3 bases at J, with 11 bases between the two ends.

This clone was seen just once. The CDR3 sequence is CASGRGTDTQYF. The CDR3 coding sequence is TGTGCCAGCGGGCGGGGCACAGATACGCAGTATTTT. V is TRBV2 and J is TRBJ2-3, with TRBD2 as a possible D gene (5 bases). V was cut by 8 bases and J by 1 base, with 7 bases left in between. Per the germline V gene, CDR1 is SNHLY and CDR2 is FYNNEI. The CDR3 has 12 residues.

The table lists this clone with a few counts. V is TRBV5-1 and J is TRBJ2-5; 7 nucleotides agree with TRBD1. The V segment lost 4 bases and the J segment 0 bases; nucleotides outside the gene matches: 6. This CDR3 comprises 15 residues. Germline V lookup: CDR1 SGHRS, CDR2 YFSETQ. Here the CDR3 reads CASSTGQLNQETQYF. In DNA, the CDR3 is TGCGCCAGCAGCACGGGACAGCTGAACCAAGAGACCCAGTACTTC.